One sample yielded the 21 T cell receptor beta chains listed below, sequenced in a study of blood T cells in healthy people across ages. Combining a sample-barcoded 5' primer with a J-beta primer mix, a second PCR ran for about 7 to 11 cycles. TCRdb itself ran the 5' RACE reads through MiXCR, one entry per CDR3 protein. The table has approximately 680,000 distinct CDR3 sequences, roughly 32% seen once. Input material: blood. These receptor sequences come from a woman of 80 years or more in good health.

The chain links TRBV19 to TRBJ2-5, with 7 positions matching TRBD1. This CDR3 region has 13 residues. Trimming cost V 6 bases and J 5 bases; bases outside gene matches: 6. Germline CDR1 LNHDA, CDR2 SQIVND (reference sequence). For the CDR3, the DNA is TGTGCCAGTAGCACGACAGGGTTGGAGACCCAGTACTTC. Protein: CASSTTGLETQYF.

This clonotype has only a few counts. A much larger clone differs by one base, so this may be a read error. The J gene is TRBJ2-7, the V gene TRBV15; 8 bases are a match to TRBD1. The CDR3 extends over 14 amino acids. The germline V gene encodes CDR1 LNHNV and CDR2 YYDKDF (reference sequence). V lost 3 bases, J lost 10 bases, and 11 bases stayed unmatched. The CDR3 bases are TGTGCCACCAGCAGGGGGACAGGTGGAGAGGCCCAGTACTTC. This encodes CATSRGTGGEAQYF.

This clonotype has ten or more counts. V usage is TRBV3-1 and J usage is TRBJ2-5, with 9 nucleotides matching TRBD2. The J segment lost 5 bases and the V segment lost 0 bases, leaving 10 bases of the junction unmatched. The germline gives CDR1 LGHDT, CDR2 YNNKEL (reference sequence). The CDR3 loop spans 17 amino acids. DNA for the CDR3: TGTGCCAGCAGCCAAGAAGGGACTAGCATCGTGGGGGAGACCCAGTACTTC. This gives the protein CASSQEGTSIVGETQYF.

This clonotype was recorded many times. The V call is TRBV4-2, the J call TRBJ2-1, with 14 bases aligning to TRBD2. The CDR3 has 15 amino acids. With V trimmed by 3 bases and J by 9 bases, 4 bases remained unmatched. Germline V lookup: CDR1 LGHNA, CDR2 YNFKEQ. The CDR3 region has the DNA TGTGCCAGCAGCCAGACTAGCGGGGGGGCGGGTGAGCAGTTCTTC. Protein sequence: CASSQTSGGAGEQFF.

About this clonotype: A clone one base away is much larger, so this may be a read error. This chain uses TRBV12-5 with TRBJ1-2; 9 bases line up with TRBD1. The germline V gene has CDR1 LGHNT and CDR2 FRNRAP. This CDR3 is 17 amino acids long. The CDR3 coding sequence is TGTGCTGGTGGTTTGGCCCTCACAGGGGGCCAAAACTATGGCTACACCTTC. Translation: CAGGLALTGGQNYGYTF.

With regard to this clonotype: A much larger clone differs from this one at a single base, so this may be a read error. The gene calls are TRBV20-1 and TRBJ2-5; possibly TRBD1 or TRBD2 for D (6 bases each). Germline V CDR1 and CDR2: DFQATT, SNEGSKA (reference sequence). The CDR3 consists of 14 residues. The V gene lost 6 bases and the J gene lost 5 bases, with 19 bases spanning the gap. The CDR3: CSAPQGGAGETQYF. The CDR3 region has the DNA TGCAGTGCCCCACAGGGCGGGGCGGGCGAGACCCAGTACTTC.

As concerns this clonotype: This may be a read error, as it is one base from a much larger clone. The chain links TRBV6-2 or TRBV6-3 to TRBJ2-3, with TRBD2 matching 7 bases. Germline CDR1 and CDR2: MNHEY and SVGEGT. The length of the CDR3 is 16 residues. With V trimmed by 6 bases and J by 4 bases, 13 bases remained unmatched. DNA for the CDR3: TGTGCCAGCAGACTTGCGGGACTAACTGTCTCAGATACGCAGTATTTT. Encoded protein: CASRLAGLTVSDTQYF.

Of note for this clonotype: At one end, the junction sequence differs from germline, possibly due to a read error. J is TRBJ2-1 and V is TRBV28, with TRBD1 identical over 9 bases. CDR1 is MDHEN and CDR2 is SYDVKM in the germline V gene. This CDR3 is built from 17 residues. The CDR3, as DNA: TGTGCCAGCATTGGTAGTGGGGCGGGACAGGGCTTCAATGGGCAGTTCTTC. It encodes CASIGSGAGQGFNGQFF.

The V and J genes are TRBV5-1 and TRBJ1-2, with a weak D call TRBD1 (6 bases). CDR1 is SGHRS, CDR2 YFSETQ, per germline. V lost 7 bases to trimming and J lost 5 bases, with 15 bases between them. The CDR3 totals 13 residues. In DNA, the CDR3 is TGCGCCAGCGCAGCCAGGGGTGGGTATGGCTACACCTTC. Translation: CASAARGGYGYTF.

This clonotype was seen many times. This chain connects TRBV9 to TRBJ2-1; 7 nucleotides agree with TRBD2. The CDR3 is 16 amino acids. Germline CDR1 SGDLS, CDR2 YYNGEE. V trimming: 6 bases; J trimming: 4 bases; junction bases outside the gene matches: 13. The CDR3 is CASTPSPSGDYNEQFF. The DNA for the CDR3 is TGTGCCAGCACCCCCAGCCCAAGCGGGGATTACAATGAGCAGTTCTTC.

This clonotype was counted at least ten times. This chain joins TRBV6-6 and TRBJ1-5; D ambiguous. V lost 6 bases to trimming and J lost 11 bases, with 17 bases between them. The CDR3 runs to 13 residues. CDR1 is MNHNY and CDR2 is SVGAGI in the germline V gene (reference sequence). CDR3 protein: CASRLGLGGTQHF. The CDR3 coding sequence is TGTGCCAGCAGGCTAGGGTTAGGAGGGACCCAGCATTTT.

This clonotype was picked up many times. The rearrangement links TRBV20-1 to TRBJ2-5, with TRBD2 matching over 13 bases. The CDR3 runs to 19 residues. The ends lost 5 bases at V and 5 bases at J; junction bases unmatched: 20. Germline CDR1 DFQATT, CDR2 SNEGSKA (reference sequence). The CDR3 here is CSASILGTSGATSGETQYF. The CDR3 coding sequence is TGCAGTGCTTCCATTTTAGGGACTAGCGGGGCGACATCCGGTGAGACCCAGTACTTC.

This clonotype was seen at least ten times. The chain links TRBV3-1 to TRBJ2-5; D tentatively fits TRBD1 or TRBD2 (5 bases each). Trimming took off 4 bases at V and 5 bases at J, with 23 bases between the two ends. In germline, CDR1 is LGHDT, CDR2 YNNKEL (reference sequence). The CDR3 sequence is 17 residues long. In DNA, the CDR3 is TGTGCCAGCAGCCCCCAGGGTGCTAGCTGGGTAGGGGAGACCCAGTACTTC. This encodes CASSPQGASWVGETQYF.

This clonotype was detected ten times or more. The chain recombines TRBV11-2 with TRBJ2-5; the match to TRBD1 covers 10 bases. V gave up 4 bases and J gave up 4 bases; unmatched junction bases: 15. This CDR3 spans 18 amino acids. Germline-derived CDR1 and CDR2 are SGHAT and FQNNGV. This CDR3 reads CASSSRGASRTGGETQYF. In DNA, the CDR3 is TGTGCCAGCAGCTCCAGAGGGGCCTCAAGGACAGGGGGAGAGACCCAGTACTTC.

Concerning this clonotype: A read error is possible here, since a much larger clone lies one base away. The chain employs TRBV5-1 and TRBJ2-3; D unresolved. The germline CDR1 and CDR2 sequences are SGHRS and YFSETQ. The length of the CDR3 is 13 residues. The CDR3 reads CASSLGTTDTRYF. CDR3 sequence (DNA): TGCGCCAGCAGCTTGGGCACCACGGATACGCGGTATTTT. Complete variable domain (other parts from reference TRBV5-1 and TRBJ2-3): KAGVTQTPRYLIKTRGQQVTLSCSPISGHRSVSWYQQTPGQGLQFLFEYFSETQRNKGNFPGRFSGRQFSNSRSEMNVSTLELGDSALYLCASSLGTTDTRYFGPGTRLTVL.

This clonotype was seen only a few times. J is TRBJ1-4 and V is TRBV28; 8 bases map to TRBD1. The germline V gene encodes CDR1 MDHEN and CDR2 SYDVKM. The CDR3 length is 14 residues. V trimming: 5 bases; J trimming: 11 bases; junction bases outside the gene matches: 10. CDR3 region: CASSPQGAKGKLFF. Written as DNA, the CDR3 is TGTGCCAGCAGTCCGCAGGGGGCCAAGGGGAAACTGTTTTTT.

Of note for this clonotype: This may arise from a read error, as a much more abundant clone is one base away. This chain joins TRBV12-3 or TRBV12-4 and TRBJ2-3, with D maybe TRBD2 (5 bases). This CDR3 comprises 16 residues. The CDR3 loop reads CASSGGRFGRTDAQYF. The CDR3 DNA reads TGTGCCAGCAGCGGAGGACGGTTCGGGCGCACAGATGCGCAGTATTTT.

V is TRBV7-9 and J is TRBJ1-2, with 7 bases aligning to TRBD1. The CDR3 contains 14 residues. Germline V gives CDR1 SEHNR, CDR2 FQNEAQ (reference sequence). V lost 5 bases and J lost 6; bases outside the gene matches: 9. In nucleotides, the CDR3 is TGTGCCAGCAGCACGACAGACAGGGATAATGGCTACACCTTC. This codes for CASSTTDRDNGYTF.

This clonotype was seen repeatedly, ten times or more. The CDR3: CASSLGLRTAYGYTF. The CDR3 nucleotides are TGTGCCAGCAGTTTAGGGTTGCGGACAGCATATGGCTACACCTTC. V and J are TRBV12-3 or TRBV12-4 and TRBJ1-2; weak D call: TRBD1 (6 bases). Trimming left V 1 base short and J 5 bases short, with 14 bases between. The CDR3 consists of 15 residues.

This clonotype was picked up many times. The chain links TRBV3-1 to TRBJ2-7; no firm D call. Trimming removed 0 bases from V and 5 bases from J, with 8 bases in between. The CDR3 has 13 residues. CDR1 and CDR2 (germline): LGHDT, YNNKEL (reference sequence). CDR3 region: CASSQDRSDEQYF. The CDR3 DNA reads TGTGCCAGCAGCCAAGATCGATCGGACGAGCAGTACTTC.

The CDR3 sequence: CASSPDSATQYF. The DNA for the CDR3 is TGTGCCAGCTCGCCTGACTCAGCTACGCAGTATTTT. This chain joins TRBV18 and TRBJ2-3; D gene ambiguous. V lost 6 bases, J lost 8 bases, and 12 bases lay in between. Germline lookup yields CDR1 KGHSH and CDR2 LQKENI. CDR3 length: 12 amino acids.